This is a list of T cell receptor beta chains from one sample in a study of T-cell memory formation after mild COVID-19. TCRdb reanalysed the 5' RACE reads using MiXCR and keeps one entry per CDR3 protein. The sample has approximately 580,000 distinct CDR3 sequences, approximately 20% seen once. Sequenced: PBMCs or a T cell subset sorted from them (not recorded which). Source of these receptors: an adult woman who had mild COVID-19 (a few samples of this study predate the infection). Cell type and time point are not known. Both conserved end residues are part of each CDR3. A D gene is named only where the DNA matches it firmly. Some rows mark clone size as missing; the rest say once, few, many or name a class of expanded clone.

V gene	D gene	J gene	clone size	CDR3 protein	CDR3 DNA
TRBV5-1	TRBD1	TRBJ1-1	few	CASRMQGAAEAFF	TGCGCCAGCCGCATGCAGGGGGCTGCTGAAGCTTTCTTT
TRBV11-3	NA	TRBJ2-7	NA	CASSSRGGADYEQYF	TGTGCCAGCAGCTCCAGGGGCGGCGCAGACTACGAGCAGTACTTC
TRBV6-2/TRBV6-3	NA	TRBJ1-2	NA	CASKRSSNYGYTF	TGTGCCAGCAAGCGCTCAAGTAACTATGGCTACACCTTC
TRBV12-3/TRBV12-4	NA	TRBJ1-2	few	CASSFAQGFYGYTF	TGTGCCAGCAGTTTTGCTCAGGGCTTCTATGGCTACACCTTC
TRBV7-9	NA	TRBJ2-7	NA	CASSPEAPRYEQYF	TGTGCCAGCAGCCCTGAGGCCCCTCGGTACGAGCAGTACTTC
TRBV12-3/TRBV12-4	NA	TRBJ2-5	NA	CASSQIGGSKETQYF	TGTGCCAGCAGTCAAATTGGGGGATCGAAAGAGACCCAGTACTTC
TRBV19	NA	TRBJ1-1	NA	CATLGGKRSEAFF	TGTGCCACCCTTGGGGGGAAACGATCTGAAGCTTTCTTT
TRBV4-1	NA	TRBJ2-3	NA	CASSQDPFGDTDTQYF	TGCGCCAGCAGCCAAGACCCTTTCGGGGACACAGATACGCAGTATTTT
TRBV4-1	NA	TRBJ2-7	few	CASSQLEGAALYEQYF	TGCGCCAGCAGCCAACTCGAGGGTGCGGCTCTCTACGAGCAGTACTTC
TRBV3-1	NA	TRBJ2-3	NA	CASSTRARGAPDTQYF	TGTGCCAGCAGCACTCGCGCCCGGGGGGCCCCAGATACGCAGTATTTT
TRBV5-1	NA	TRBJ2-7	NA	CASSLDWGNEQYF	TGCGCCAGCAGCCTGGATTGGGGGAACGAGCAGTACTTC
TRBV11-2	TRBD1	TRBJ2-5	NA	CASSLFGTGGQETQYF	TGTGCCAGCAGCTTGTTTGGGACAGGGGGACAAGAGACCCAGTACTTC
TRBV29-1	NA	TRBJ2-4	NA	CSVKIGALGGGGLAKNIQYF	TGCAGCGTTAAGATTGGGGCCCTAGGGGGAGGGGGACTAGCCAAAAACATTCAGTACTTC
TRBV7-3	TRBD2	TRBJ2-1	NA	CASSSRGGPYNEQFF	TGTGCCAGCAGCTCTCGGGGGGGCCCCTACAATGAGCAGTTCTTC
TRBV12-3/TRBV12-4	TRBD1	TRBJ1-6	NA	CASRPLKWDSDSPLHF	TGTGCCAGCAGACCACTAAAATGGGACAGCGACTCACCCCTCCACTTT
TRBV24-1	TRBD2	TRBJ2-7	few	CATKAGGGSYEQYF	TGTGCCACCAAGGCGGGAGGTGGATCCTACGAGCAGTACTTC
TRBV6-5	NA	TRBJ1-6	NA	CASSYSSGGANNSPLHF	TGTGCCAGCAGTTACTCGAGTGGGGGGGCTAATAATTCACCCCTCCACTTT
TRBV5-1	NA	TRBJ2-5	few	CASKETQYF	TGCGCCAGTAAGGAGACCCAGTACTTC